This T cell receptor beta chain was sequenced for a study of control samples from healthy donors and cancer patients (dated by TCRdb to 2018 to 2021). The library was generated by the immunoSEQ multiplex PCR assay. TCRdb holds this immuneACCESS table with in-frame rearrangements only. Some clones are missing; in checked studies, unresolved V genes explain under half, and the rest has no known cause. Here the sample has some 140,000 clones; roughly 89% occur a single time. Together, the top ten hold over 9% of the sample. Including cysteine and phenylalanine, the CDR3 has 15 amino acids. The sequence is cut down to CDR3 DNA, 45 bases in frame from base 1. According to the germline V gene, CDR1 reads ENHRY and CDR2 reads SYGVKD. V loses 7 bases of germline sequence and J loses 7 bases, and the interval between the two ends is 22 bases. Details on this clone: No cognate antigen has been identified for it. Per-base quality was not reported, and no clone a single base away is much larger than it.

The chain uses TRBV10-3 and TRBJ1-2; the D gene is possibly TRBD1, with 5 bases matching. The sequencing sample was made of blood. The clonotype originates from a man aged 25 to 40 in good health. DNA sequence: TGTGCCATCACCTACGGGGGGGAGTGGAGCGGTGGCTACACCTTC. It specifies CAITYGGEWSGGYTF.